The present entry profiles one TCR beta chain with its context. J was trimmed by 2 bases and V by 7 bases; bases with no gene match: 7. The CDR3 is made up of 14 amino acids. Germline V CDR1 and CDR2: SQVTM, ANQGSEA. Bulk CD8+ and CD4+ cells came from magnetic negative isolation; CD8+ TEMRA by FACS. RNA in amounts of roughly 0.5 to 1 ug was reverse transcribed with random hexamers. Amplification of the TCR beta CDR3 was carried out by immunoSEQ multiplex PCR, which spanned a total of 54 Vbeta and 13 Jbeta segments. A single record per CDR3 protein comes from TCRdb applying MiXCR to the immunoSEQ multiplex PCR reads. This table holds 130,000 to 150,000 distinct CDR3 sequences, roughly 94% found once. These data are taken from a study of CD8 T cells in Susac syndrome.

The rearrangement uses TRBV29-1 and TRBJ2-5; 10 bases line up with TRBD1. Sequenced: CD4+ T cells from PBMCs. The clonotype comes from a human donor in good health. The CDR3 sequence: CSAQGQGSQETQYF. The DNA for the CDR3 is TGCAGCGCGCAGGGACAGGGGTCACAAGAGACCCAGTACTTC.